This record concerns one T cell receptor (beta chain) sequence. Antigen unknown. These data belong to a study of identical twins. Whole-study findings and limits: Monozygotic twin pairs showed more out-of-frame TCR alpha sharing than models estimated.

The V segment lost 7 bases and the J segment 4 bases; nucleotides outside the gene matches: 9. CDR3 length equals 14 residues. The germline CDR1 and CDR2 sequences are LGHDT and YNNKEL (reference sequence). MiXCR, applied by TCRdb to the 5' RACE reads, yields one record per CDR3 protein. Of 1.5 million to 2 million distinct CDR3 sequences in the sample, about 31% were seen once. V and J are TRBV3-1 and TRBJ2-5; 7 nucleotides agree with TRBD1. The clonotype was recovered from a newborn girl in good health. Sequencing was done on a sample of cord blood. CDR3 coding DNA: TGTGCCAGCAACCGGAAAGGGGGCGGAGAGACCCAGTACTTC. The encoded protein is CASNRKGGGETQYF.